A selection of T cell receptor beta chains follows, all from one sample in a study of T cell responses to AZD1222 COVID-19 vaccine. Sequenced by immunoSEQ multiplex PCR; TCRdb stores in-frame clones only, minus some. The table lists under 150,000 clones, just under 95% of them singletons. The source material was peripheral blood, sampled 28 days after the second AZD1222 dose. The receptors shown here come from an adult who received the AZD1222 COVID-19 vaccine. The CDR3 runs from the conserved cysteine through the conserved F or W.

v_call cdr3_aa
TRBV7-8 CASSLAGGENTQYF
TRBV25-1 CASSTGGRDTQYF
TRBV29-1 CSVEQRGSSYEQYF
TRBV27 CASSRQGASGNTIYF
TRBV7-9 CASSRTSGTHEQYF
TRBV5-5 CASSLSRGGWSYEQYF
TRBV5-1 CASSLEPSEETQYF
TRBV19 CASSIGGPQPQHF
TRBV19 CASSMSTGANVLTF
TRBV19 CASSMTLGQGNGYTF
TRBV7-9 CASSSTGDSNQPQHF
TRBV30 CAWSAHNYGYTF
TRBV4-2 CASSQDRMGETQYF
TRBV27 CASSLGSNQPQHF
TRBV5-8 CASSPRLAGGRNTGELFF
TRBV30 CAWGTSLETQYF
TRBV18 CASSPGLGNTYEQYF
TRBV11-3 CASSLVTGPSPHTQYF
TRBV28 CASSPHGGANVLTF
TRBV25-1 CAATGDRANTEAFF
TRBV19 CASSRQGVNTEAFF
TRBV7-9 CASSPQPGQGVFGANVLTF
TRBV27 CASSLMAQGYGYTF
TRBV4-3 CASSQEGGLYGYTF
TRBV6-5 CASSYGGGYTF
TRBV30 CAWSPTGGGRNTIYF
TRBV5-4 CASSSTGTANTGELFF
TRBV9 CASSVLGGFIYEQYF
TRBV15 CATSRDPRAGTQYF
TRBV19 CASSIADRVVEKLFF
TRBV9 CASSDILDGRADNSPLHF
TRBV2 CASRGTGDEKLFF
TRBV21-1 CASSKGSRGRNAGELFF
TRBV7-6 CASSRGRTNEKLFF
TRBV18 CASSPQRAGEETQYF
TRBV7-3 CASSQTGTRSAGELFF
TRBV18 CASSHRSGNTIYF
TRBV6-4 CASSASPGGYGYTF
TRBV30 CAWSAGQDYEQYF
TRBV30 CAWRGGLAGYTGELFF
TRBV24-1 CATSDLRQGQRSYNSPLHF
TRBV9 CASSVGESTYEQYF
TRBV29-1 CSVGAASYEQYF
TRBV5-1 CASSSEWGNYGYTF
TRBV27 CASSSVEPYSNQPQHF
TRBV5-8 CASSPLRAGGTNEQFF
TRBV24-1 CATSEPWDRGPFGYTF
TRBV30 CVGGTSTDTQYF
TRBV29-1 CSVRVGGSYEQYF
TRBV7-9 CASMHGSLSTDTQYF
TRBV30 CAWSSRANQPQHF
TRBV7-8 CASSLRVNQPQHF
TRBV14 CASSQGTGRSRGYTF
TRBV10-3 CATRAGETGNTVYF
TRBV9 CASSVVPNADTQYF
TRBV7-2 CASSLGRTGYGYTF
TRBV30 CAWNRGVNEKLFF
TRBV5-1 CASSLQDNYGYTF
TRBV11-1 CASSLTGAPKETQYF
TRBV12-5 CASGLVSTYEQYF